This T cell receptor beta chain was captured in a study of cytomegalovirus exposure and HLA in healthy donors. Study-level points and caveats: Among the most significant clusters, several appeared linked to common viral pathogens in a later analysis. Reports showed the classifier diagnosing cytomegalovirus status with high specificity and sensitivity. It was shown in a later analysis that HLA-associated TCR beta chains were more clonally expanded than other, equally common chains.

This clone was observed once. Its specificity is unknown. Amplification used 60 Vbeta primers and 13 Jbeta primers. Sequencing used immunoSEQ multiplex PCR; TCRdb keeps in-frame clones, though not all of them. The profile shows about 170,000 clones, 75% to 90% of them singletons. Germline CDR1 and CDR2: SGHRS and YFSETQ. The CDR3 contains 18 residues. The J segment lost 9 bases and the V segment lost 1 base, leaving 20 bases of the junction unmatched. The receptor was derived from a male donor in good health and CMV-seronegative. The rearrangement joins TRBV5-1 to TRBJ1-1; the match to TRBD1 covers 8 bases. Sequenced material: PBMCs. This chain's CDR3 is CASSLYGQGAAKKDQAFF. The CDR3 DNA follows: TGCGCCAGCAGCTTGTACGGTCAGGGGGCGGCCAAGAAGGACCAAGCTTTCTTT.